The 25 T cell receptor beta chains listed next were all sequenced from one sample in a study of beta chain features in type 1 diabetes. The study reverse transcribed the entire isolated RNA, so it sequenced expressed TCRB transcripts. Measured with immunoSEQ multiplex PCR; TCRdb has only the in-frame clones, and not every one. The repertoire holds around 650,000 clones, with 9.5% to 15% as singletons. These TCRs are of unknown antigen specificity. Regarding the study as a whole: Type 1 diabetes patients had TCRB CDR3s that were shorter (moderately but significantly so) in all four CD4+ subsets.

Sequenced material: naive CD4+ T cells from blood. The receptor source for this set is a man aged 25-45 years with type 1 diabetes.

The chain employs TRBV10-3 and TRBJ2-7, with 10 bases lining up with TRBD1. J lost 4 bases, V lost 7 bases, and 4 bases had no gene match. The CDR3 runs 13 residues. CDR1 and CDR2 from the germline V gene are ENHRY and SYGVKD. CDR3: CAINTGQGYEQYF. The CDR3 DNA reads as TGTGCCATCAATACGGGACAGGGGTACGAGCAGTACTTC.

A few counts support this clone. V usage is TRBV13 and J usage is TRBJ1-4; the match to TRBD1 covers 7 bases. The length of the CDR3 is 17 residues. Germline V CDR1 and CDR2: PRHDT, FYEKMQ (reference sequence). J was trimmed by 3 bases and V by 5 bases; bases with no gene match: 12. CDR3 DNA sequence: TGTGCCAGCAGCCAGGGGGACAGCGACCTGGCTAATGAAAAACTGTTTTTT. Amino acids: CASSQGDSDLANEKLFF.

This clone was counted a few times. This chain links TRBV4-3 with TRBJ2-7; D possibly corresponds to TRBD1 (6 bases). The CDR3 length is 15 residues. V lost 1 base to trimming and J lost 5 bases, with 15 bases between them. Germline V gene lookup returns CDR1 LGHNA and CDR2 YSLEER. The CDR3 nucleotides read TGCGCCAGCAGCCAAGGTCCCAGGGGTAACGACGAGCAGTACTTC. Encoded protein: CASSQGPRGNDEQYF.

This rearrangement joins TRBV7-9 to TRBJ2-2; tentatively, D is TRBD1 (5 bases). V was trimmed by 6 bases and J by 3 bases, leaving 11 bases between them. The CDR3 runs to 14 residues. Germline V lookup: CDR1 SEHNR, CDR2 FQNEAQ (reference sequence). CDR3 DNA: TGTGCCAGCAGATTCGTACAGGACACCGGGGAGCTGTTTTTT. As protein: CASRFVQDTGELFF.

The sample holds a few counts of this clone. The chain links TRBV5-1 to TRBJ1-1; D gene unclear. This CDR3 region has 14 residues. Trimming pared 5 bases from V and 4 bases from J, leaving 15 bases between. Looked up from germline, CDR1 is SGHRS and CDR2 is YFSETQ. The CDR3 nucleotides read TGCGCCAGCAGTTCCGAAGGTATAGGCACTGAAGCTTTCTTT. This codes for CASSSEGIGTEAFF.

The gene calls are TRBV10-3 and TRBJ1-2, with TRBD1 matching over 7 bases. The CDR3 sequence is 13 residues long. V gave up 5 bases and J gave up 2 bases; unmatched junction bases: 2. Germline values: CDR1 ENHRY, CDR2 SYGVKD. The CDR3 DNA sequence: TGTGCCATCAGTCAGGGACAGAACTATGGCTACACCTTC. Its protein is CAISQGQNYGYTF.

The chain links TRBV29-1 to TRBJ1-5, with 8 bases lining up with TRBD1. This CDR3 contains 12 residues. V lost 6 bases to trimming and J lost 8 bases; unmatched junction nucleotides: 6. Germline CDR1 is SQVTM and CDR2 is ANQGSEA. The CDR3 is CSVGQGQEPQHF. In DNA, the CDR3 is TGCAGCGTCGGACAGGGCCAGGAGCCCCAGCATTTT.

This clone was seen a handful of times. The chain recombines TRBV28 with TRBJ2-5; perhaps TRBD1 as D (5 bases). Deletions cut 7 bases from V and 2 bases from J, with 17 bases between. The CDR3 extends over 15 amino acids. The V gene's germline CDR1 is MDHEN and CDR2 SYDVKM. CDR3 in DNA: TGTGCCAGCACCACCACAGGCTTACTTCAAGAGACCCAGTACTTC. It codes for CASTTTGLLQETQYF.

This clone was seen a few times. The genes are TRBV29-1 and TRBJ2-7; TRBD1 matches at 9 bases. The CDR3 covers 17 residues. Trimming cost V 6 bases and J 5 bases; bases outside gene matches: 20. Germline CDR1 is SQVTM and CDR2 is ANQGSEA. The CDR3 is CSVAPHRGPGALDEQYF. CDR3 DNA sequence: TGCAGCGTCGCACCACACAGGGGGCCAGGGGCTCTGGACGAGCAGTACTTC.

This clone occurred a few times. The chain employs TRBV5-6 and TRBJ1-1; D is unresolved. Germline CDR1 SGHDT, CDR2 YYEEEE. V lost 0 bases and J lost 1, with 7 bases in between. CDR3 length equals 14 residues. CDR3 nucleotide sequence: TGTGCCAGCAGCTTGGCCCGGGGGAACACTGAAGCTTTCTTT. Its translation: CASSLARGNTEAFF.

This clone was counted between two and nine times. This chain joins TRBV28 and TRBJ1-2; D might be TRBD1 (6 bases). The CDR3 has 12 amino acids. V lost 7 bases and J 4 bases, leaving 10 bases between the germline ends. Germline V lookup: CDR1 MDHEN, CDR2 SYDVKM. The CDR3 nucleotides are TGTGCCAGCACAGGACAGATCTATGGCTACACCTTC. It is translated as CASTGQIYGYTF.

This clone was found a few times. The CDR3 coding sequence is TGCAGCGTTGAACAGCTGGAGCAGTTCTTC. Translated, it gives CSVEQLEQFF. This sequence joins TRBV29-1 and TRBJ2-1; D is undetermined. Germline CDR1 SQVTM, CDR2 ANQGSEA. There are 10 residues in the CDR3. Trimming took 2 bases from V and 10 from J, leaving 6 bases between them.

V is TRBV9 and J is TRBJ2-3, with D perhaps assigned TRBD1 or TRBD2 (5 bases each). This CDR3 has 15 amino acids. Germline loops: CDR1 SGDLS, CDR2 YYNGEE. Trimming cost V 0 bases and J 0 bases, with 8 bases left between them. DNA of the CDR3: TGTGCCAGCAGCGTAGTGGGGGTTAGCACAGATACGCAGTATTTT. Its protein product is CASSVVGVSTDTQYF.

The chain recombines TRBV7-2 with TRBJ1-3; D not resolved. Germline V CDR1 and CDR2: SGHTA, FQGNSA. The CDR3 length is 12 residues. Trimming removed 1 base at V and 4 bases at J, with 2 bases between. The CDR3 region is CASSLVGNTIYF. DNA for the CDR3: TGTGCCAGCAGCTTAGTCGGAAACACCATATATTTT.

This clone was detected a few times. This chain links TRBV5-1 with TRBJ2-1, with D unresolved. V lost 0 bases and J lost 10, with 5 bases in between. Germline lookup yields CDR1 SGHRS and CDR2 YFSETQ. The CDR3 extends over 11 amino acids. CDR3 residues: CASSLAEEQFF. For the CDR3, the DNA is TGCGCCAGCAGCTTGGCAGAGGAGCAGTTCTTC.

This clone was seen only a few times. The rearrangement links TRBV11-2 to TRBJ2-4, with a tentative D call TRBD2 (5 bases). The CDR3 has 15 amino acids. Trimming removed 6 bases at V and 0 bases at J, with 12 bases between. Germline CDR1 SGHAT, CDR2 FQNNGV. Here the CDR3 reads CASSSGSGAKNIQYF. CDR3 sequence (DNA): TGTGCCAGCAGTTCTGGGAGTGGAGCCAAAAACATTCAGTACTTC.

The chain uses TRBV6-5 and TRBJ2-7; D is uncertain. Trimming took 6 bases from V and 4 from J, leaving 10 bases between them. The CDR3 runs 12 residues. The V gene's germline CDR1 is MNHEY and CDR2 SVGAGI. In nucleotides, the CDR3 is TGTGCCAGCAGGCATGACGGGTACGAGCAGTACTTC. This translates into CASRHDGYEQYF.

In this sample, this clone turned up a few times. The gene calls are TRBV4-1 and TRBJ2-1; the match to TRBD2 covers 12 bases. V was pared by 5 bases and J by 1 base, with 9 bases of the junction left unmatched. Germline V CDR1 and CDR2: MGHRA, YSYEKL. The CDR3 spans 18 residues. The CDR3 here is CASSYGLAGLMSYNEQFF. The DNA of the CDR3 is TGCGCCAGCAGCTACGGACTAGCGGGACTTATGTCCTACAATGAGCAGTTCTTC.

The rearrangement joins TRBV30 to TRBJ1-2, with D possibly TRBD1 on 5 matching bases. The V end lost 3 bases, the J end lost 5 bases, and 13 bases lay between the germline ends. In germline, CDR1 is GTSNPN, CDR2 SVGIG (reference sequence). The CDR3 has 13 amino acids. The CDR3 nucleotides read TGTGCCTGGAGGGTGCAGGGCCGATATGGCTACACCTTC. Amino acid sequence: CAWRVQGRYGYTF.

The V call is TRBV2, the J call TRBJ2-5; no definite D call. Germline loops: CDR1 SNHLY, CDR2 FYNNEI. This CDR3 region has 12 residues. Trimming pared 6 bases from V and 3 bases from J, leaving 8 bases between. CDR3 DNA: TGTGCCAGCAGAACCGATGAAGAGACCCAGTACTTC. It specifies CASRTDEETQYF. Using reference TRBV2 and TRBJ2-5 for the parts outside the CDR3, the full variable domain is EPEVTQTPSHQVTQMGQEVILRCVPISNHLYFYWYRQILGQKVEFLVSFYNNEISEKSEIFDDQFSVERPDGSNFTLKIRSTKLEDSAMYFCASRTDEETQYFGPGTRLLVL.

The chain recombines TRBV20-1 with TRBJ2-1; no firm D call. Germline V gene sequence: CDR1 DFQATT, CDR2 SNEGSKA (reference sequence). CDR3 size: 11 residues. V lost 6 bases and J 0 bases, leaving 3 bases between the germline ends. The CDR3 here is CSAYSYNEQFF. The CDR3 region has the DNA TGCAGTGCCTACTCCTACAATGAGCAGTTCTTC.

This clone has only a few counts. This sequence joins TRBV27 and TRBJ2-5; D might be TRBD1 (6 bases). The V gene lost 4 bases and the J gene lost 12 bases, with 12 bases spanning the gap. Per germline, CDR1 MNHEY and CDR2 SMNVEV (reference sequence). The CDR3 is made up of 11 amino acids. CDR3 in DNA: TGTGCCAGCAGTTCTCACAGGGAGAAGTACTTC. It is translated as CASSSHREKYF.

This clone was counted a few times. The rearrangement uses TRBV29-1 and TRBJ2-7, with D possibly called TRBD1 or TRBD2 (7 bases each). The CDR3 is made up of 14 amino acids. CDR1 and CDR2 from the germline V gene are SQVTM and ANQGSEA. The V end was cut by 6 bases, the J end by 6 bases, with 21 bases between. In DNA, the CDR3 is TGCAGCGTAAATGGGCCCTCCAGGGGGGGCGAGCAGTACTTC. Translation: CSVNGPSRGGEQYF.

CDR3 region: CASTLGVPGGYTF. DNA of the CDR3: TGCGCCAGCACCCTTGGAGTCCCCGGGGGCTACACCTTC. This chain uses TRBV5-1 with TRBJ1-2; D is uncertain. The CDR3 is 13 amino acids. Germline assignment: CDR1 SGHRS and CDR2 YFSETQ. With 6 bases removed from V and 8 bases from J, the gap between germline ends came to 17 bases.

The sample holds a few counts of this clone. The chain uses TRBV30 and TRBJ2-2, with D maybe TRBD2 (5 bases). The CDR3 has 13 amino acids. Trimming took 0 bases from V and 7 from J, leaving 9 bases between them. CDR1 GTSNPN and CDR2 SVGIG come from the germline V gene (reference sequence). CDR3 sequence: CAWSVRGNGELFF. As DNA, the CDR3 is TGTGCCTGGAGTGTACGGGGAAACGGGGAGCTGTTTTTT.